A selection of T cell receptor beta chains follows, all from one sample in a study of T-cell memory formation after mild COVID-19. TCRdb fed the 5' RACE reads into MiXCR, producing one record per CDR3 protein. The sample contains 260,000 or so distinct CDR3 sequences, 16% of which appear only once. Sequencing used PBMCs or a T cell subset sorted from them (not recorded which). These receptors came from a man aged 18 to 30 who had mild COVID-19 (a few samples of this study predate the infection). Cell type and time point are not known. Both conserved end residues are part of each CDR3. A D gene is named only where the DNA matches it firmly. A clone size is listed for some rows: how often the clone was seen (once, few, many), or a class if it is expanded.

clone_size,j_call,v_call,d_call,cdr3_length,cdr3_nt,cdr3_aa
few,TRBJ1-5,TRBV7-8,-,15,TGTGCCAGCAGCTTAGCCAACCAGGGAAATCAGCCCCAGCATTTT,CASSLANQGNQPQHF
-,TRBJ1-1,TRBV4-2,-,15,TGTGCCAGCAGCCAAGATTTGGCCGGGAACACTGAAGCTTTCTTT,CASSQDLAGNTEAFF
-,TRBJ1-1,TRBV29-1,-,12,TGCAGCGTTGAAATGGGGAACACTGAAGCTTTCTTT,CSVEMGNTEAFF
many,TRBJ2-2,TRBV5-1,TRBD1,17,TGCGCCAGCATCCCCGTTGGGACAGGGGGCAACACCGGGGAGCTGTTTTTT,CASIPVGTGGNTGELFF
-,TRBJ1-2,TRBV6-2/TRBV6-3,-,14,TGTGCCAGCAGTTACTCGGGAGGGCAGTATGGCTACACCTTC,CASSYSGGQYGYTF
-,TRBJ1-2,TRBV27,TRBD1,14,TGTGCCAGCAGTCGGACAGGGAGTCTCTATGGCTACACCTTC,CASSRTGSLYGYTF
few,TRBJ2-3,TRBV25-1,-,17,TGTGCCAGCAGTGATTTTCAGGGAGTAAAGGGCACAGATACGCAGTATTTT,CASSDFQGVKGTDTQYF
many,TRBJ2-1,TRBV7-9,-,16,TGTGCCAGCAGCCACCGATCGGCTAACTACTACAATGAGCAGTTCTTC,CASSHRSANYYNEQFF
few,TRBJ1-2,TRBV28,TRBD1,14,TGTGCCAGCAGTCCGACAGGGCATTACTATGGCTACACCTTC,CASSPTGHYYGYTF
-,TRBJ2-2,TRBV5-1,TRBD1,16,TGCGCCAGCAGCTTTATGACAGGGGCGAACACCGGGGAGCTGTTTTTT,CASSFMTGANTGELFF
few,TRBJ1-1,TRBV7-2,-,14,TGTGCCAGCAGCTTAGGGGGGCTGGATGGTAGAGCTTTCTTT,CASSLGGLDGRAFF
-,TRBJ2-6,TRBV6-2/TRBV6-3,TRBD1,18,TGTGCCAGCAGTTACCAGAAGGGACAGCTTTTAGGCAGTGAGGGCCTGACTTTC,CASSYQKGQLLGSEGLTF
-,TRBJ2-1,TRBV5-1,-,14,TGCGCCAGCAGCAACTTCAGGGGTGGGGATGAGCAGTTCTTC,CASSNFRGGDEQFF
-,TRBJ1-3,TRBV6-5,-,17,TGTGCCAGCAGTTATTCGGGACCCCTTGGATCTGGAAACACCATATATTTT,CASSYSGPLGSGNTIYF
-,TRBJ1-6,TRBV4-2,-,20,TGTGCCAGCAGCCCCGGAATTCTGGGGAGGCGTGGCTCCTATAATTCACCCCTCCACTTT,CASSPGILGRRGSYNSPLHF
few,TRBJ1-3,TRBV6-5,-,15,TGTGCCAGCAGTTACTCGAGATCGGCAAGAAACACCATATATTTT,CASSYSRSARNTIYF
-,TRBJ2-3,TRBV7-2,TRBD2,17,TGTGCCAGCAGCTTAGCGCAGACTAGCGGTCGGTCAGATACGCAGTATTTT,CASSLAQTSGRSDTQYF
few,TRBJ2-3,TRBV5-6,TRBD2,16,TGTGCCAGCAGCCGCCGACTAGCGGGGGGCTTAGATACGCAGTATTTT,CASSRRLAGGLDTQYF
few,TRBJ1-5,TRBV20-1,-,13,TGCAGTATTAAGGCCCTTAGCAATCAGCCCCAGCATTTT,CSIKALSNQPQHF
once,TRBJ2-2,TRBV24-1,TRBD1,15,TGTGCCACCAGTGATACCCGACAGGGCGCCGGGGAGCTGTTTTTT,CATSDTRQGAGELFF
-,TRBJ2-7,TRBV4-3,-,17,TGCGCCAGCAGCCGCACGCTGGTGGGGTCGAGCTCCTACGAGCAGTACTTC,CASSRTLVGSSSYEQYF
many,TRBJ2-3,TRBV7-3,-,14,TGTGCCAGCAGCTTAAATCCTGCCGGGGATACGCAGTATTTT,CASSLNPAGDTQYF
-,TRBJ1-6,TRBV6-5,TRBD1,14,TGTGCCAGCAGTTATGGGACAGGAGCCTCACCCCTCCACTTT,CASSYGTGASPLHF
-,TRBJ2-7,TRBV3-1,-,18,TGTGCCAGCAGCCAAGAGGATACGCCGGGACCGTCAGCCTACGAGCAGTACTTC,CASSQEDTPGPSAYEQYF
few,TRBJ1-5,TRBV2,-,17,TGTGCCAGCAGACTCCTCGATGGGAACAGCTTCAATCAGCCCCAGCATTTT,CASRLLDGNSFNQPQHF
few,TRBJ2-7,TRBV4-3,TRBD1,14,TGCGCCAGCAGCCGAGGGGACAGGGAGTACGAGCAGTACTTC,CASSRGDREYEQYF
-,TRBJ2-5,TRBV12-3/TRBV12-4,-,12,TGTGCCAGCAGCTTAACCTCGGGGACCCAGTACTTC,CASSLTSGTQYF
few,TRBJ2-5,TRBV20-1,-,14,TGCAGTGCTAGGCTAGAAGGTGGTTCAGAGACCCAGTACTTC,CSARLEGGSETQYF
few,TRBJ2-3,TRBV5-1,-,16,TGCGCCAGCAGGTGGCGGGGGCCCTTGCCCGACGATACGCAGTATTTT,CASRWRGPLPDDTQYF
few,TRBJ2-1,TRBV7-9,TRBD1,13,TGTGCCAGCAGCTTCACCGCCGGGACAGGGCTGTTCTTC,CASSFTAGTGLFF
few,TRBJ1-2,TRBV7-2,TRBD1,16,TGTGCCAGCAGCTTATCCGGGAACAGGGGGGGCTATGGCTACACCTTC,CASSLSGNRGGYGYTF
few,TRBJ2-3,TRBV7-6,TRBD2,18,TGTGCCAGCAGCTTAAGTACTAGCGGGGGACTATACACAGATACGCAGTATTTT,CASSLSTSGGLYTDTQYF
few,TRBJ2-5,TRBV7-9,-,14,TGTGCCAGCAGCCCTACAGGGGAGGCGGAGACCCAGTACTTC,CASSPTGEAETQYF
few,TRBJ1-2,TRBV5-1,-,14,TGCGCCAGCAGCCGGACACAGACCTCATATGGCTACACCTTC,CASSRTQTSYGYTF
-,TRBJ1-4,TRBV28,-,13,TGTGCCAGCACCGACAGCGTTAATGAAAAACTGTTTTTT,CASTDSVNEKLFF
-,TRBJ2-5,TRBV3-1,-,14,TGTGCCAGCAGCCCCCGGGACCTCGACGGGACCCAGTACTTC,CASSPRDLDGTQYF
-,TRBJ2-7,TRBV12-3/TRBV12-4,TRBD2,15,TGTGCCAGCAGTTTAGCGCGACTAGCGGGGGGCGAGCAGTACTTC,CASSLARLAGGEQYF
few,TRBJ2-3,TRBV18,-,17,TGTGCCAGCTCACCTCCCCGGACGGGACCAAGCACAGATACGCAGTATTTT,CASSPPRTGPSTDTQYF
-,TRBJ1-6,TRBV5-1,-,15,TGCGCCAGCAGCTTGGCGGGATCGGAGCGTTCACCCCTCCACTTT,CASSLAGSERSPLHF
-,TRBJ2-5,TRBV5-1,TRBD2,17,TGCGCCAGCAGCTTGGGCTCTGGCGCTAGCGGGGGAGAGACCCAGTACTTC,CASSLGSGASGGETQYF
-,TRBJ2-5,TRBV19,-,13,TGTGCCAGTAGTATATGGCTAAAAGAGACCCAGTACTTC,CASSIWLKETQYF
-,TRBJ1-1,TRBV7-2,-,13,TGTGCCAGCAGCTGGGGGTCGAACACTGAAGCTTTCTTT,CASSWGSNTEAFF
-,TRBJ1-2,TRBV29-1,TRBD1,16,TGCAGCGTTGACGATACTCGGACAGGGGGCAACTATGGCTACACCTTC,CSVDDTRTGGNYGYTF
-,TRBJ2-2,TRBV24-1,TRBD1,15,TGTGCCACCAGTGATGGAGGACAGGTGCCCGGGGAGCTGTTTTTT,CATSDGGQVPGELFF
few,TRBJ2-6,TRBV9,-,16,TGTGCCAGCAGCGTAGAAAAAATCTCTGGGGCCAACGTCCTGACTTTC,CASSVEKISGANVLTF
many,TRBJ2-3,TRBV5-5,-,13,TGTGCCAGCAGCTTGTGGGTCACAGATACGCAGTATTTT,CASSLWVTDTQYF
few,TRBJ1-6,TRBV27,-,12,TGTGCCAGCAGTATAGGGGGATCACCCCTCCACTTT,CASSIGGSPLHF
few,TRBJ1-2,TRBV7-9,-,14,TGTGCCAGCAGCGATCTAGGGGAAAGCTATGGCTACACCTTC,CASSDLGESYGYTF
-,TRBJ1-5,TRBV4-2,-,15,TGTGCCAGCAGCCAGACCTTTAATAGCAATCAGCCCCAGCATTTT,CASSQTFNSNQPQHF
-,TRBJ2-2,TRBV3-1,-,17,TGTGCCAGCAGCCAAGATCGAGACAGATTGAACACCGGGGAGCTGTTTTTT,CASSQDRDRLNTGELFF
-,TRBJ2-3,TRBV3-1,-,13,TGTGCCAGCAGTACCTCTAGCACAGATACGCAGTATTTT,CASSTSSTDTQYF
few,TRBJ2-4,TRBV6-5,-,16,TGTGCCAGCGGGGTGGGAGGGGGCGCGACCAAAAACATTCAGTACTTC,CASGVGGGATKNIQYF
few,TRBJ2-7,TRBV4-3,-,14,TGCGCCAGCAGCCAAGATCAGCAGGGCTACGAGCAGTACTTC,CASSQDQQGYEQYF
few,TRBJ2-2,TRBV20-1,-,13,TGCAGTGCTGTGGGTGGGGGGACCGGGGAGCTGTTTTTT,CSAVGGGTGELFF